The 19 T cell receptor beta chains in this list originate from one sample, sequenced in a study of T-cell memory formation after mild COVID-19 (dated by TCRdb to about 2021). Library generation was performed with 5' RACE. Sequenced on an Illumina NovaSeq 6000. TCRdb itself trimmed the public reads at Q25 with fastp, ran MiXCR and retained productive beta chains. Here each entry gathers all rows of one CDR3 protein and keeps the most common genes and DNA. This sample is represented by under 90,000 distinct CDR3 sequences; over 11% of them were singletons. 31% of the sample lies in the top ten. Sequencing was performed on PBMCs or a T cell subset sorted from them (not recorded which). The receptors stem from an adult woman who had mild COVID-19 (a few samples of this study predate the infection). The sample titles of this study are shuffled in the database, so cell type and time point are left out; the donor was told from shared clones.

This sequence joins TRBV11-2 and TRBJ2-7; TRBD2 is a possible D gene (6 bases). Germline loops: CDR1 SGHAT, CDR2 FQNNGV. The CDR3 runs to 12 residues. V was trimmed by 5 bases and J by 4 bases, leaving 9 bases between them. The CDR3 here is CASSHGSYEQYF. The CDR3 DNA reads TGTGCCAGCAGCCACGGGAGTTACGAGCAGTACTTC.

This clonotype has just a few counts. This rearrangement joins TRBV5-4 to TRBJ2-5; D is possibly TRBD1 (6 bases). The CDR3 sequence is 13 residues long. Germline V gene sequence: CDR1 SGHNT, CDR2 YYREEE (reference sequence). The V end was cut by 2 bases, the J end by 5 bases, with 10 bases between. The CDR3 is CASSFRGSETQYF. The DNA for the CDR3 is TGTGCCAGCAGCTTCAGGGGCTCGGAGACCCAGTACTTC.

This clonotype showed up just a few times. The CDR3 DNA follows: TGCAGCGTAGTTCCGGGACTGGGCGAGACCCAGTACTTC. Translated, it gives CSVVPGLGETQYF. V gene TRBV29-1 combines with J gene TRBJ2-5; a weak D match, TRBD2 (6 bases). The CDR3 runs 13 residues. Trimming pared 6 bases from V and 5 bases from J, leaving 16 bases between. Germline-derived CDR1 and CDR2 are SQVTM and ANQGSEA.

The V and J genes are TRBV2 and TRBJ2-5; 9 nucleotides line up with TRBD1. Germline trimming cut 4 bases from V and 0 bases from J; bases unmatched to any gene: 6. CDR1 is SNHLY and CDR2 is FYNNEI in the germline V gene. The CDR3 is 16 residues long. Here the CDR3 DNA reads TGTGCCAGCAGTGTACACGGACAGGGGTACCAAGAGACCCAGTACTTC. Translation: CASSVHGQGYQETQYF.

The table lists this clonotype with a few counts. The CDR3 DNA is TGTGCCAGCAGCCCCGGGACTTATTCCTACAATGAGCAGTTCTTC. Translated: CASSPGTYSYNEQFF. This rearrangement joins TRBV7-9 to TRBJ2-1, with D possibly being TRBD2 (6 bases). Germline V lookup: CDR1 SEHNR, CDR2 FQNEAQ (reference sequence). Trimming took off 5 bases at V and 1 base at J, with 12 bases between the two ends. This CDR3 is 15 amino acids long.

V is TRBV7-9 and J is TRBJ1-2; 9 nucleotides agree with TRBD1. The CDR3 runs to 18 residues. CDR1 and CDR2 (germline): SEHNR, FQNEAQ (reference sequence). Unmatched junction bases numbered 16, after V lost 2 bases and J lost 6 bases. The CDR3 DNA sequence: TGTGCCAGCAGCTTATCGACATTAGGGACAGGGCATATCGATGGCTACACCTTC. Amino acids: CASSLSTLGTGHIDGYTF. Full variable domain (remainder filled in from reference TRBV7-9 and TRBJ1-2): DTGVSQNPRHKITKRGQNVTFRCDPISEHNRLYWYRQTLGQGPEFLTYFQNEAQLEKSRLLSDRFSAERPKGSFSTLEIQRTEQGDSAMYLCASSLSTLGTGHIDGYTFGSGTRLTVV.

There are a few counts of this clonotype. The rearrangement joins TRBV5-1 to TRBJ1-2, with D possibly being TRBD1 (6 bases). This CDR3 contains 16 residues. The germline V gene has CDR1 SGHRS and CDR2 YFSETQ. The V gene lost 0 bases and the J gene lost 4 bases, with 16 bases spanning the gap. The CDR3 reads CASSLEWRGPGYGYTF. As DNA, the CDR3 is TGCGCCAGCAGCTTGGAGTGGCGGGGGCCGGGCTATGGCTACACCTTC.

The rearrangement joins TRBV3-1 to TRBJ2-1; TRBD2 is a possible D gene (6 bases). V was pared by 0 bases and J by 4 bases, with 19 bases between. The CDR3 runs 18 residues. Germline CDR1 reads LGHDT; CDR2 reads YNNKEL (reference sequence). CDR3 region: CASSQERLSGERYNEQFF. For the CDR3, the DNA is TGTGCCAGCAGCCAAGAAAGGTTATCGGGGGAGAGGTACAATGAGCAGTTCTTC.

The table lists this clonotype with a few counts. The chain is built from TRBV14 and TRBJ2-3; no firm D call. V was trimmed by 3 bases and J by 4 bases, leaving 11 bases between them. The germline CDR1 and CDR2 sequences are SGHDN and FVKESK. The CDR3 is 14 amino acids. The CDR3 here is CASSQGFLADTQYF. In DNA, the CDR3 is TGTGCCAGCAGCCAGGGCTTCCTCGCAGATACGCAGTATTTT.

This clonotype has a handful of counts. V gene TRBV29-1 combines with J gene TRBJ1-2, with TRBD1 identical over 9 bases. This CDR3 spans 14 amino acids. V was pared by 4 bases and J by 5 bases, with 8 bases of the junction left unmatched. Germline V gene lookup returns CDR1 SQVTM and CDR2 ANQGSEA. As DNA, the CDR3 is TGCAGCGTTGCCGGGACAGGGTACGATTATGGCTACACCTTC. Residues: CSVAGTGYDYGYTF.

V gene TRBV25-1 combines with J gene TRBJ2-7; 10 nucleotides align to TRBD1. This CDR3 region has 14 residues. The V and J ends lost 6 bases and 1 base, in that order; junction bases with no gene match: 3. CDR1 is MGHDK and CDR2 is SYGVNS in the germline V gene. CDR3 nucleotide sequence: TGTGCCAGCAGCCGGGACAGGGGTTCCTACGAGCAGTACTTC. This encodes CASSRDRGSYEQYF.

J is TRBJ2-1 and V is TRBV11-1, with D perhaps assigned TRBD1 or TRBD2 (6 bases each). CDR1 SGHAT and CDR2 FQDESV come from the germline V gene (reference sequence). The CDR3 has 15 residues. The ends were cut back, 2 bases at V and 8 bases at J, with 16 bases in the middle. The CDR3 is CASSLRGVRKDEQFF. DNA for the CDR3: TGTGCCAGCAGCTTAAGGGGGGTGAGGAAGGATGAGCAGTTCTTC.

The chain uses TRBV7-9 and TRBJ2-1; D is uncertain. V was trimmed by 3 bases and J by 2 bases, leaving 11 bases between them. The V gene's germline CDR1 is SEHNR and CDR2 FQNEAQ (reference sequence). This CDR3 region has 15 residues. The CDR3 nucleotides are TGTGCCAGCAGCTTGGGCGATGCGACCTACAATGAGCAGTTCTTC. As protein: CASSLGDATYNEQFF.

This sequence joins TRBV10-3 and TRBJ2-3; 12 bases align to TRBD2. The germline V gene has CDR1 ENHRY and CDR2 SYGVKD. Unmatched junction bases numbered 12, after V lost 2 bases and J lost 0 bases. This CDR3 is 20 amino acids long. The CDR3 DNA follows: TGTGCCATCAGTGAGAGGAAGACTAGCGGGAGTAGTCGGAGCACAGATACGCAGTATTTT. Translating it yields CAISERKTSGSSRSTDTQYF.

Ten or more counts support this clonotype. The rearrangement joins TRBV5-1 to TRBJ2-3; no firm D call. This CDR3 comprises 15 residues. The V gene lost 0 bases and the J gene lost 0 bases, with 8 bases spanning the gap. Germline V gives CDR1 SGHRS, CDR2 YFSETQ. The DNA for the CDR3 is TGCGCCAGCAGCTTGGAAAGGCCCAGCACAGATACGCAGTATTTT. Protein: CASSLERPSTDTQYF.

CDR3 in amino acids: CASSGASGWNEKLFF. The CDR3, as DNA: TGTGCCAGCAGTGGAGCCTCCGGCTGGAATGAAAAACTGTTTTTT. The V and J genes are TRBV6-1 and TRBJ1-4; D is uncertain. The V gene lost 4 bases and the J gene lost 5 bases, with 14 bases spanning the gap. Germline CDR1 and CDR2: MNHNS and SASEGT. This CDR3 contains 15 residues.

V gene TRBV6-5 combines with J gene TRBJ2-3; TRBD2 aligns across 11 bases. Germline lookup yields CDR1 MNHEY and CDR2 SVGAGI. Trimming at V came to 0 bases and at J to 1 base, leaving 6 bases not matched to a gene. This CDR3 has 18 amino acids. The DNA for the CDR3 is TGTGCCAGCAGTTACTCGTTAACTAGCGGGAGTCGCACAGATACGCAGTATTTT. As protein: CASSYSLTSGSRTDTQYF.

There are a few counts of this clonotype. The rearrangement joins TRBV6-5 to TRBJ2-2; possibly TRBD2 for D (6 bases). Trimming shortened V by 4 bases and J by 6 bases, and 12 bases separated the two germline ends. This CDR3 has 14 amino acids. The germline gives CDR1 MNHEY, CDR2 SVGAGI. CDR3 sequence reads: CASSSKTSPGELFF. The CDR3 coding sequence is TGTGCCAGCAGTTCTAAGACTAGTCCCGGGGAGCTGTTTTTT.

This clonotype showed up just a few times. J is TRBJ2-7 and V is TRBV5-1, with 9 bases lining up with TRBD2. V was clipped by 3 bases and J by 1 base; unmatched bases: 8. The CDR3 spans 16 residues. Germline CDR1 SGHRS, CDR2 YFSETQ. DNA for the CDR3: TGCGCCAGCAGCTCAGCGGGAGGCGAATTGTCCTACGAGCAGTACTTC. Translation: CASSSAGGELSYEQYF.